This T cell receptor beta chain was recorded in a study of graft-versus-host responses after intestinal transplantation. Turning to the study itself: Each of the recipients got a multivisceral, liver-intestinal, or isolated intestinal transplant. Induction with anti-thymocyte globulin, then tacrolimus and steroids for around three years, was given to all recipients. Findings of the study overall: Within allografts, high graft-versus-host to host-versus-graft clonal ratios were seen among patients with graft-donor T cell macrochimerism. Early post-transplant HvG declines tracked with peak circulating GvH clone levels.

Trimming stripped 4 bases from V and 2 bases from J, with 18 bases between. Per the germline V gene, CDR1 is SGHDN and CDR2 is FVKESK. CDR3 length equals 18 residues. TCRdb keeps only in-frame clones here, not all; method: immunoSEQ multiplex PCR. The repertoire consists of approximately 130,000 clones, with more than 80% occurring once and the leading ten covering roughly 0.17%. With regard to this clone: Its antigen is currently unknown.

The sequence came from a human donor who received an intestinal transplant. The specimen comprised unstimulated CD4+ T cells sorted from spleen or lymph node cells, sampled before intestinal transplant. V and J are TRBV14 and TRBJ1-6; D is uncertain. Here the CDR3 reads CASSRKSVGSTYNSPLHF. CDR3 in DNA: TGTGCCAGCAGCCGGAAGTCTGTAGGGAGCACCTATAATTCACCCCTCCACTTT.